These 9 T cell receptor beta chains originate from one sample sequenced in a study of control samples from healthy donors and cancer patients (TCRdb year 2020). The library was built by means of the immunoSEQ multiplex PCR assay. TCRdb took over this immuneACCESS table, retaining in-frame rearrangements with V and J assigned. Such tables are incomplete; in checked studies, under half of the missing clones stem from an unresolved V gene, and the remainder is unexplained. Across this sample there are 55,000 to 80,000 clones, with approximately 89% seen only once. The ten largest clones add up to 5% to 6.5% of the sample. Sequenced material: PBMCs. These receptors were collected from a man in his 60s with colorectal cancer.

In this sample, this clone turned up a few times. This CDR3 is CASSTEGGNEQFF. Written as DNA, the CDR3 is TGTGCCAGCAGCACGGAGGGGGGCAATGAGCAGTTCTTC. This sequence joins TRBV9 and TRBJ2-1; D is tentatively TRBD1 or TRBD2 (6 bases each). The V end lost 4 bases, the J end lost 6 bases, and 11 bases lay between the germline ends. CDR1 is SGDLS, CDR2 YYNGEE, per germline. This CDR3 is 13 amino acids long.

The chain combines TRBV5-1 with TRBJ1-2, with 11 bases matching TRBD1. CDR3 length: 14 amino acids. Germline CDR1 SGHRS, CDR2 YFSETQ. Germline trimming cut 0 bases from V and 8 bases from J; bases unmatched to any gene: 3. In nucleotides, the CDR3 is TGCGCCAGCAGCTTGGGGACAGGGGGCTCCGGCTACACCTTC. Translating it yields CASSLGTGGSGYTF.

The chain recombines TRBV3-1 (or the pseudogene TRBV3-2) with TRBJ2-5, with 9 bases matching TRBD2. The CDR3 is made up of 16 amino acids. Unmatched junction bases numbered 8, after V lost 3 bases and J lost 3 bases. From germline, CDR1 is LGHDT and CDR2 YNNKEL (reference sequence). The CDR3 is CASSQLTSGSKETQYF. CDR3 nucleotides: TGTGCCAGCAGCCAGCTGACTAGCGGCTCCAAAGAGACCCAGTACTTC.

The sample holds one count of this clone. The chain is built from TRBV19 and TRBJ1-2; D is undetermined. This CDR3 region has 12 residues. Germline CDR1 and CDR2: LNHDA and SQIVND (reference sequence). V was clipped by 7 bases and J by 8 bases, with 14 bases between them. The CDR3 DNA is TGTGCCAGTACCCGAGGTAGTTCAGGCTACACCTTC. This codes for CASTRGSSGYTF.

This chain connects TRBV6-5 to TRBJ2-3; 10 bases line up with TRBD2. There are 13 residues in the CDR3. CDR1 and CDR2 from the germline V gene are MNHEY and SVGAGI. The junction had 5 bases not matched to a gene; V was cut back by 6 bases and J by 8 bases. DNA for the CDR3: TGTGCCAGCAGCTCAAGGACTAGCGGTACGCAGTATTTT. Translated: CASSSRTSGTQYF.

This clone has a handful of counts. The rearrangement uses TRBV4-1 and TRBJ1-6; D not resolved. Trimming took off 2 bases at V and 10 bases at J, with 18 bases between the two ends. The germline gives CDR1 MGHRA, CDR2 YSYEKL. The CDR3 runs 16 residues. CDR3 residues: CASSQTPGVAQSPLHF. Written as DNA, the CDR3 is TGCGCCAGCAGCCAAACCCCCGGGGTGGCTCAGTCACCCCTCCACTTT.

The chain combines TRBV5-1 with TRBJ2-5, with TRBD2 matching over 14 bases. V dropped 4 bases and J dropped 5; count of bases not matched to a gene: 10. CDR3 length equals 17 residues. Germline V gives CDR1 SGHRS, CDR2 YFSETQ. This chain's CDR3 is CASSVSGTSGGRETQYF. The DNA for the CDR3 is TGCGCCAGCAGCGTCTCCGGGACTAGCGGGGGCAGGGAGACCCAGTACTTC. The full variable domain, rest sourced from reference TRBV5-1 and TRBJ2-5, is KAGVTQTPRYLIKTRGQQVTLSCSPISGHRSVSWYQQTPGQGLQFLFEYFSETQRNKGNFPGRFSGRQFSNSRSEMNVSTLELGDSALYLCASSVSGTSGGRETQYFGPGTRLLVL.

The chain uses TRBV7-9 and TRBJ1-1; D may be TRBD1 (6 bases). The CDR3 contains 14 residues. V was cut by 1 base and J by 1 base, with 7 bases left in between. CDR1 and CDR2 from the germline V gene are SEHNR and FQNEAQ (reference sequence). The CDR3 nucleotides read TGTGCCAGCAGCTTAGGGGACACGAACACTGAAGCTTTCTTT. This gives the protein CASSLGDTNTEAFF.

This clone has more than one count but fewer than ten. The CDR3 region is CASNAQGQLFNQPQHF. CDR3 nucleotide sequence: TGTGCCAGCAACGCACAGGGGCAGCTCTTCAATCAGCCCCAGCATTTT. The chain employs TRBV2 and TRBJ1-5, with 7 positions matching TRBD1. Losses at the gene ends were 7 bases for V and 3 bases for J; bases not matched to a gene: 12. This CDR3 comprises 16 residues. The germline gives CDR1 SNHLY, CDR2 FYNNEI.